This TCR beta chain was identified in a study of blood T cell repertoires in COVID-19. Overall study: Spain, Italy and the United States supplied samples that represented acute and convalescent COVID-19. T cells, B-cell-depleted T cells, or PBMCs supplied cDNA or gDNA.

Germline V gene sequence: CDR1 LGHDT, CDR2 YNNKEL (reference sequence). The junction had 8 bases not matched to a gene; V was cut back by 8 bases and J by 3 bases. The CDR3 loop spans 15 amino acids. Per the original data handling: Amplification from reference gene primers served as the basis for estimated nucleated cell counts. Repertoires were generated with immunoSEQ multiplex PCR, while TCRdb's copy carries only in-frame clones and drops some. That table is the source of V, J and clone size, and D and trimming were worked out from the DNA. The top ten clones hold around 2.3% of a sample with some 95,000 clones, around 93% of them seen once.

The chain uses TRBV3-1 (or the pseudogene TRBV3-2) and TRBJ2-3; 10 bases are shared with TRBD2. The sequencing input was peripheral blood. The clonotype originates from a human donor with active COVID-19. The donor label of this sample is uncertain. CDR3 in amino acids: CASGVAGGGTDTQYF. The CDR3 nucleotides are TGTGCCAGCGGGGTAGCGGGGGGCGGGACAGATACGCAGTATTTT.